This T cell receptor (beta chain) derives from a study of long-term antiretroviral therapy in people with HIV (dated by TCRdb to about 2022). Regarding the complete study: The earliest samples were collected about a decade before the 2015 WHO recommendation for immediate ART, when ART was typically delayed until CD4 counts fell. A retrospective serial study tested whether ART initiation and durable HIV suppression were associated with changes in peripheral blood TRB repertoire composition and diversity. A total of 192 cryopreserved PBMC samples were contributed to the cohort by 30 adults with confirmed HIV infection, with samples collected serially over a mean of roughly six years (range 1-12). Of the roughly 27 participants with HIV, approximately 11 were female. No cross-contamination during QIAcube processing turned up in test extractions that ran a monoclonal T-cell line alongside about 30 polyclonal samples. Study-wide conclusions, independent of this receptor: Compared with controls, HIV repertoires had narrower CDR3 length ranges, and the network structure pointed to an antigen-experienced repertoire that shifted only slightly toward naive after ART. Expanded TRB clones identified before ART initiation dominated the repertoire across all time points, though the dominance fluctuated and decreased in many PLHIV after ART. Since PBMC availability was limited, sequencing covered only the TCR beta chain, with no alpha chain pairing. No data were available on ART adherence, viral resistance or therapy changes, limiting inferences about post-ART repertoire changes. The samples were dated from about 2003 to 2018, and the ART regimens that were used may be less effective than current ART regimens. Because cell numbers in pre-ART samples were limited, unsorted PBMC were profiled instead of sorted CD4+ and CD8+ T cells. Starting ART was linked to a significant rise in TRB diversity, yet even after long-term ART the diversity remained significantly lower than in transplant donor controls.

The immunoSEQ hsTCRB v3.0 assay was used at survey level resolution to sequence the TRB variable region. The target sequencing depth for TRB was 40,000-50,000 T-cell genomes per sample. Pooled TRB libraries were sequenced on an Illumina MiSeq with a v3 150-cycle kit. In the authors' own workflow: Repertoire analysis ran in R within a reproducible Nextflow workflow covering QC, data transformation and analysis. LymphoSeq2, an R package for exploring AIRR-Seq data, was used to implement custom analyses. Several samples that yielded fewer than 5000 total TRB sequences were excluded, so that fewer than 250 HIV repertoires were analyzed. Among the approximately 180 retained HIV repertoires, more than 55 were collected before ART initiation and around 130 after ART initiation. Repertoires were downsampled to 5000 TRB nucleotide sequences, with summary statistics averaged over 100 downsampling iterations. TRB sequences were retained for analysis only if CDR3 regions of at least seven amino acids were present. Two measures captured diversity: a Shannon entropy-derived clonality score and the Gini coefficient. In the repertoire networks, any two of the top 5000 CDR3 amino acid sequences were connected whenever the two sequences differed by an edit distance of one. For TRB CDR3 amino acid sequences, antigen specificity groups and MHC restriction were predicted with GLIPH2. To flag known associations with CMV, EBV, HIV or tissue antigens, CDR3 amino acid sequences were compared against VDJdb and McPAS-TCR. Pre-ART, post-ART and control groups were compared with Wilcoxon signed-rank tests and Holm-Bonferroni correction. In TCRdb, the immuneACCESS table is reduced to in-frame sequences with V and J assigned. These tables do not hold every clone; where another copy was compared, an unresolved V gene accounts for under half, and the others remain unexplained. Clonal size and the V and J genes are those of that table, whereas D and trimming came from the DNA. Counted in this sample were approximately 26,000 clones; roughly four fifths of them appeared once. Clones ranked in the top ten supply around 15% of the sample.

From the germline V gene, CDR1 is SGHRS and CDR2 is YFSETQ. V lost 0 bases and J lost 4 bases, and the count of bases not matched to a germline gene is 13. CDR3 length: 18 amino acids, cysteine to phenylalanine. Only CDR3 DNA remains: 54 bases, in frame from the first base. Worth noting for this clone: Its antigen has not been determined. The sample holds no much larger clone one base away, and base qualities are not on file.

Inclusion was restricted to participants for whom at least one PBMC sample before ART initiation and at least two post-ART samples were available. Treatment was received in the United States of America by all participants with HIV. Before DNA extraction, cryopreserved samples of about 1-11 million PBMC were thawed and then washed. At the time of the earliest PBMC sample, participants with HIV were aged between roughly 20 and 60 years. PBMC samples were contributed by each participant from 1-4 timepoints before ART initiation and 2-8 timepoints after ART initiation, with a median of 7 samples. Serial HIV viral load, CD4+ T-cell count, ART history and demographic data were obtained for every participant. Genomic DNA was extracted from unsorted PBMC with a Qiagen kit on a QIAcube, with processing performed in batches of 12 samples.

This TCR was sampled from a man in his forties or fifties with HIV. The sequencing used unsorted PBMCs, collected 2.9 years after starting antiretroviral therapy. The chain is assembled from TRBV5-1 and TRBJ1-2; 9 bases in between match TRBD1. CDR3 region: CASSLEGQGFYSFYGYTF. The sequenced DNA: TGCGCCAGCAGCTTGGAGGGACAGGGTTTTTATTCCTTCTATGGCTACACCTTC.